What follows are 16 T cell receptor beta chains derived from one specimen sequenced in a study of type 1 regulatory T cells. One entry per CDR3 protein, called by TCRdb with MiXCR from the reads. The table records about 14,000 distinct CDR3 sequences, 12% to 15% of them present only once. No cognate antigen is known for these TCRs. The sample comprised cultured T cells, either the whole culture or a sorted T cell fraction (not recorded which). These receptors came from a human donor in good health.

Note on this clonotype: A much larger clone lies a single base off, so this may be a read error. The CDR3 DNA sequence: TGTGCCAGCAGCCCCGCTGTCTTTGGTGAGCAGTACTTC. This translates into CASSPAVFGEQYF. The chain employs TRBV3-1 and TRBJ2-5; D is ambiguous. Germline CDR1 is LGHDT and CDR2 is YNNKEL (reference sequence). The CDR3 is made up of 13 amino acids. V shed 4 bases and J shed 11 bases, with 17 bases lying between them.

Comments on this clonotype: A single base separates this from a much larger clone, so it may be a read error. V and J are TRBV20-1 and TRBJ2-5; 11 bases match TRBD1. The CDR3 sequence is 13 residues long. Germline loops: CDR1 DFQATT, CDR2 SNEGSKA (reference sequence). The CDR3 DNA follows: TGCAGTGCCGGGGGACAGGGGGGTGAGACCCGGTACTTC. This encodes CSAGGQGGETRYF.

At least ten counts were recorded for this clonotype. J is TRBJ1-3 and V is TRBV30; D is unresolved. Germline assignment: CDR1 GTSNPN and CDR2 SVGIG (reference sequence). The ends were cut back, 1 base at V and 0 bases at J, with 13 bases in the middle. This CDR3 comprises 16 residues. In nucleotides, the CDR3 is TGTGCCTGGAGTGCCCCCAGCACATACTCTGGAAACACCATATATTTT. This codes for CAWSAPSTYSGNTIYF.

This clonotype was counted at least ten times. The CDR3 nucleotides read TGTGCCACCAGTGTCACGACAGGTTCAGCAGATACGCAGTATTTT. Its translation is CATSVTTGSADTQYF. J is TRBJ2-3 and V is TRBV24-1; TRBD1 is a possible D gene (6 bases). Germline V gives CDR1 KGHDR, CDR2 SFDVKD. CDR3 size: 15 residues. V was pared by 5 bases and J by 4 bases, with 15 bases between.

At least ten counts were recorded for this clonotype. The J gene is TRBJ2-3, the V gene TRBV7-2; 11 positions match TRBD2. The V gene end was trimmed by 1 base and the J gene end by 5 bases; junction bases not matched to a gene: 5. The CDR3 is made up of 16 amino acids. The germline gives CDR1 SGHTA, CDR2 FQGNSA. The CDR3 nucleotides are TGTGCCAGCAGCTTAGTAGCAACTAGCGGGAGAGATACGCAGTATTTT. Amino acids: CASSLVATSGRDTQYF.

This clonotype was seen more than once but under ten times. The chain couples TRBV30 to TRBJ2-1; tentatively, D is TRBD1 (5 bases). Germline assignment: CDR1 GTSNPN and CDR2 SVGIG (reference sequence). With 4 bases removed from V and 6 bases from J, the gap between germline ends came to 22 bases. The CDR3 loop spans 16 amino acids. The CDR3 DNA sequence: TGTGCCTGGACCAAACAGTGGGCAGGGCTTGGCAATGAGCAGTTCTTC. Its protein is CAWTKQWAGLGNEQFF.

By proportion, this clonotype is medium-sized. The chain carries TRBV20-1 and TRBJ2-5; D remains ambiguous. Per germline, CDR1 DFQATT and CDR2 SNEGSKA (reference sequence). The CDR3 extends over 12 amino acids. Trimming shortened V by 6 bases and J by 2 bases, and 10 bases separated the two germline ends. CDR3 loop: CSATPEQETQYF. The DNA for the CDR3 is TGCAGTGCCACCCCAGAACAAGAGACCCAGTACTTC.

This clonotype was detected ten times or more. CDR3 sequence: CASSPPPSSNQPQHF. CDR3 in DNA: TGTGCCAGCTCACCACCGCCGAGTAGCAATCAGCCCCAGCATTTT. The chain is built from TRBV18 and TRBJ1-5; D call uncertain. Germline V lookup: CDR1 KGHSH, CDR2 LQKENI. V gave up 0 bases and J gave up 0 bases, with 6 bases separating them. This CDR3 has 15 residues.

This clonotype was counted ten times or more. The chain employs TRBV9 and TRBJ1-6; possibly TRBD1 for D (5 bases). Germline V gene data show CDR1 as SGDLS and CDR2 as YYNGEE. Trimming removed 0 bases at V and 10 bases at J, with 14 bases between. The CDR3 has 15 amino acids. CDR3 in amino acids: CASSVVAQRGSPLHF. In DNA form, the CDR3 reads TGTGCCAGCAGCGTAGTCGCACAGAGGGGATCACCCCTCCACTTT.

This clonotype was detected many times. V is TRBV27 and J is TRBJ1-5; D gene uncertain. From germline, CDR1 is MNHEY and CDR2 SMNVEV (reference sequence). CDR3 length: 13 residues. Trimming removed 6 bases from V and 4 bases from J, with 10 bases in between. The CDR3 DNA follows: TGTGCCAGCAGGAGGTCTTTAAATCAGCCCCAGCATTTT. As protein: CASRRSLNQPQHF.

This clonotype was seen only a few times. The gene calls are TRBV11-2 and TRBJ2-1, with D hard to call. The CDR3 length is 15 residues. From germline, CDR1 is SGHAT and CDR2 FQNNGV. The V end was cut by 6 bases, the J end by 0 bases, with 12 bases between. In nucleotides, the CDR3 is TGTGCCAGCAGGCGGAGCGCAAGCTCCTACAATGAGCAGTTCTTC. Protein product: CASRRSASSYNEQFF.

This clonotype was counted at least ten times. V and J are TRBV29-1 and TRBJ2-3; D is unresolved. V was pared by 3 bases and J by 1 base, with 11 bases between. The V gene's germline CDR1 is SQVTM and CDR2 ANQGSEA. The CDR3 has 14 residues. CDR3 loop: CSVETAQRTDTQYF. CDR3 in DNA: TGCAGCGTTGAGACCGCGCAGCGCACAGATACGCAGTATTTT.

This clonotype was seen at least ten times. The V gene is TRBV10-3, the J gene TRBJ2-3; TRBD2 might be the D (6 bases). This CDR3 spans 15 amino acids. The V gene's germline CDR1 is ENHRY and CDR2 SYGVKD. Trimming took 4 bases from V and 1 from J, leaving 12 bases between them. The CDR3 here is CAISAIADRTDTQYF. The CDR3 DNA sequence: TGTGCCATCAGTGCCATAGCGGACCGCACAGATACGCAGTATTTT.

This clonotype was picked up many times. CDR3 sequence reads: CASSQGGGWYEQYF. The CDR3 DNA reads as TGTGCCAGCAGCCAGGGGGGAGGCTGGTACGAGCAGTACTTC. The V call is TRBV13, the J call TRBJ2-7; D might be TRBD1 (7 bases). In germline, CDR1 is PRHDT, CDR2 FYEKMQ (reference sequence). The CDR3 runs to 14 residues. V lost 5 bases, J lost 4 bases, and 15 bases lay in between.

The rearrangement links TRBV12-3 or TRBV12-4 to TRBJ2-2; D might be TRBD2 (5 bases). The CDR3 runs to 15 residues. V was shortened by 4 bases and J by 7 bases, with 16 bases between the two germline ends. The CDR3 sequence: CASSSLTQRHGELFF. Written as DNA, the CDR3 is TGTGCCAGCAGTTCACTAACACAGCGGCACGGGGAGCTGTTTTTT.

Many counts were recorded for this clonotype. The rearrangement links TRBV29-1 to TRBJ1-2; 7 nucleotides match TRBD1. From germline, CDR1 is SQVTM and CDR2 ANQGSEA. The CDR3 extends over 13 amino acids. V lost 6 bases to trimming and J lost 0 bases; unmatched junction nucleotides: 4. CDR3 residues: CSVRTGANYGYTF. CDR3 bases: TGCAGCGTGCGGACAGGAGCTAACTATGGCTACACCTTC.